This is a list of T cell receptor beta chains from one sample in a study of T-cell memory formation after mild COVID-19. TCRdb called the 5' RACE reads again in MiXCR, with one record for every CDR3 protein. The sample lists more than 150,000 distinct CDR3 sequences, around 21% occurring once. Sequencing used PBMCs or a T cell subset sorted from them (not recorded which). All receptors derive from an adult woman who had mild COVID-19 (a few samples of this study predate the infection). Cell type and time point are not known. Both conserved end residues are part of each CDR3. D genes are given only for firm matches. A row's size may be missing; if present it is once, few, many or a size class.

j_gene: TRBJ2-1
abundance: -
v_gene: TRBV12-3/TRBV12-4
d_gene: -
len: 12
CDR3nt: TGTGCCAGCAGTTTTCTGGACAATGAGCAGTTCTTC
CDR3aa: CASSFLDNEQFF

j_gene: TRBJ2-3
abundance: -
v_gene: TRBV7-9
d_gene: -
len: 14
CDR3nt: TGTGCCAGCAGCTTAGTTCCGTCAACCGATACGCAGTATTTT
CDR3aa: CASSLVPSTDTQYF

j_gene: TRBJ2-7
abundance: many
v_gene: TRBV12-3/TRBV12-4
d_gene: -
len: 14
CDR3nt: TGTGCCAGCAGTTATGTGTCGCAGGGCCACGAGCAGTACTTC
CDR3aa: CASSYVSQGHEQYF

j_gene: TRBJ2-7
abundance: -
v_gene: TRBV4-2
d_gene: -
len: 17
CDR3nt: TGTGCCAGCAGCCAAGAGTCGTCAATCCTCGGCAGCTACGAGCAGTACTTC
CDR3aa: CASSQESSILGSYEQYF

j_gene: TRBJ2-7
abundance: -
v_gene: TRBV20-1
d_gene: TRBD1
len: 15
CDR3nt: TGCAGTGCTAGCCCCAGGGGGCGCGGGTCCTACGAGCAGTACTTC
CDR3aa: CSASPRGRGSYEQYF

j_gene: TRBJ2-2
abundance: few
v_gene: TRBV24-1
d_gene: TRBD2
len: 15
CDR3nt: TGTGCCACCAGTGAAATAGCGGGAGCTCACGGGGAGCTGTTTTTT
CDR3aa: CATSEIAGAHGELFF

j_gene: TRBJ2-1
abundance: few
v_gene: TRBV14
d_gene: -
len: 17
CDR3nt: TGTGCCAGCAGCCAAGATAATCTAGGAGGCGCCTACAATGAGCAGTTCTTC
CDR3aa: CASSQDNLGGAYNEQFF

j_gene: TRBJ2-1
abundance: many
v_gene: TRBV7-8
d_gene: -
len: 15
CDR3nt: TGTGCCAGCAGCTTAGACGGGAGTCGCTACAATGAGCAGTTCTTC
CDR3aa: CASSLDGSRYNEQFF

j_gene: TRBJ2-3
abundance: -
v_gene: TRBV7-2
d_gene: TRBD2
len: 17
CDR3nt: TGTGCCAGCACCCCCCTCCGGACTAGCGGAGTCACAGATACGCAGTATTTT
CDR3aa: CASTPLRTSGVTDTQYF

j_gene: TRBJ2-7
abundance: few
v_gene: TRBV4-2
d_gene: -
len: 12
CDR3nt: TGTGCCAGCAGCCAAGGTGGTCCGGGGCAGTACTTC
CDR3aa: CASSQGGPGQYF

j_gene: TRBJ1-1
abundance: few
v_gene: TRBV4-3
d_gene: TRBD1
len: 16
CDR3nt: TGCGCCAGCAGCCCGCGACCGGGACAGATGAACACTGAAGCTTTCTTT
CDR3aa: CASSPRPGQMNTEAFF

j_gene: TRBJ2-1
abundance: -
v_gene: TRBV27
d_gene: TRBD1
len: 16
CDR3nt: TGTGCCAGCAGTTCCCCCCTCAGACAGGGGGAGAGTGAGCAGTTCTTC
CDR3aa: CASSSPLRQGESEQFF

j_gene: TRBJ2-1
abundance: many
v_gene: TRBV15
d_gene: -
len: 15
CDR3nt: TGTGCCACCAGCAGAGAAGTAGGAGGGTACAATGAGCAGTTCTTC
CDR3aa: CATSREVGGYNEQFF

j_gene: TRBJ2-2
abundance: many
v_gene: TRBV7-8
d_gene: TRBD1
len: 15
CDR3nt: TGTGCCAGCAGCCTTGACAGGGGCAACACCGGGGAGCTGTTTTTT
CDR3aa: CASSLDRGNTGELFF

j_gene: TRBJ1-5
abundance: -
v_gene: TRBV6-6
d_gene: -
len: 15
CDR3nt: TGTGCCAGCAGCCCCGGCGGGGGGCAAGGTCAGCCCCAGCATTTT
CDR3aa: CASSPGGGQGQPQHF

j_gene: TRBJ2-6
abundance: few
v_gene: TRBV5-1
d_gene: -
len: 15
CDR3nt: TGCGCCAGCAGCTTGGGGGCCTCTGGGGCCAACGTCCTGACTTTC
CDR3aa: CASSLGASGANVLTF

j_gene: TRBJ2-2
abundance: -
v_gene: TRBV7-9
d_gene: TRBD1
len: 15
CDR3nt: TGTGCCAGCAGCTACGACAGGGGCCAGCCCGGGGAGCTGTTTTTT
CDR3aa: CASSYDRGQPGELFF

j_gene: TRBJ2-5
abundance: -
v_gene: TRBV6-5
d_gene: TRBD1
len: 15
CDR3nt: TGTGCCAGCAGTTCGGGACAGGGCTGGCAAGAGACCCAGTACTTC
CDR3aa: CASSSGQGWQETQYF

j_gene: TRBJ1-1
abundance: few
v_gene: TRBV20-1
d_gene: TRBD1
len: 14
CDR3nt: TGCAGTGCTTACGACAGGGGTCTCAACACTGAAGCTTTCTTT
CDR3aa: CSAYDRGLNTEAFF

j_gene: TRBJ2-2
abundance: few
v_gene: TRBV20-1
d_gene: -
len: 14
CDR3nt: TGCAGTGCTAGGGGCAGGGCAAACACCGGGGAGCTGTTTTTT
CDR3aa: CSARGRANTGELFF

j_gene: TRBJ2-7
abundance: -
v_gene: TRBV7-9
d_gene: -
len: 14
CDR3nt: TGTGCCAGCAGCCCCTTGCGCGCGGCAGACGAGCAGTACTTC
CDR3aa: CASSPLRAADEQYF

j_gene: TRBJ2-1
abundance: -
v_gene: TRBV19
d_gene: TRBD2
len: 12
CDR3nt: TGTGCCAGTGGGAGCGGGGGAAATGAGCAGTTCTTC
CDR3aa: CASGSGGNEQFF

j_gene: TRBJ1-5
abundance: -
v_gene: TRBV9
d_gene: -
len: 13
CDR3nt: TGTGCCAGCAGCGTACAGGGGAATCAGCCCCAGCATTTT
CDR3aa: CASSVQGNQPQHF

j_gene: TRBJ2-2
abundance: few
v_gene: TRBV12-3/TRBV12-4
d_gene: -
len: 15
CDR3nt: TGTGCCAGCAGTTCCCCCGGGACTGCATCCGGGGAGCTGTTTTTT
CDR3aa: CASSSPGTASGELFF

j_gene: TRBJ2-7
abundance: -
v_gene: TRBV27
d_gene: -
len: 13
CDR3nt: TGTGCCAGCAGCCGAGGGATCGCCTACGAGCAGTACTTC
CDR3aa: CASSRGIAYEQYF

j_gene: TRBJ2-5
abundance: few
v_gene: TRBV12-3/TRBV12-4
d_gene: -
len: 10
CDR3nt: TGTGCCAGTAGGGGGGAGACCCAGTACTTC
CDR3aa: CASRGETQYF

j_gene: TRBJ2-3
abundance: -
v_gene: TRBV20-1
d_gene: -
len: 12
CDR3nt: TGCAGTGCTGGTCCAACCCGAGATACGCAGTATTTT
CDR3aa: CSAGPTRDTQYF

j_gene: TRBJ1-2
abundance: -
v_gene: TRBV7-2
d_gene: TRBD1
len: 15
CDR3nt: TGTGCCAGCAGCTTTTACAGGGGCCCCAACTATGGCTACACCTTC
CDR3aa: CASSFYRGPNYGYTF

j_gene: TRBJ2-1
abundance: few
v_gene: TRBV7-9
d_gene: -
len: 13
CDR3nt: TGTGCCAGCAGCTTAGTCTCGAGGAATGAGCAGTTCTTC
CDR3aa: CASSLVSRNEQFF

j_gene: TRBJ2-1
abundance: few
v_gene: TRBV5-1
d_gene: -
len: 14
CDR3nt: TGCGCCAGCAGCGCGGACAGAAAAAGGAATGAGCAGTTCTTC
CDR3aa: CASSADRKRNEQFF

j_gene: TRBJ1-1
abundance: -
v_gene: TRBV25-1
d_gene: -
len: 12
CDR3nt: TGTGCCAGCAAGAGGGGGTTCACTGAAGCTTTCTTT
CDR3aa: CASKRGFTEAFF

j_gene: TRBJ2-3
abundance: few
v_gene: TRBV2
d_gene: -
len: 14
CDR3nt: TGTGCCAGCAGGAAAACGAGCCTCCGGGGCGCGCAGTATTTT
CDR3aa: CASRKTSLRGAQYF

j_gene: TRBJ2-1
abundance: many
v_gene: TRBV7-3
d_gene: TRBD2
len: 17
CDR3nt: TGTGCCAGCAGCTTAACGTCAGGCGGGAGGGCCGACAATGAGCAGTTCTTC
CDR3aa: CASSLTSGGRADNEQFF

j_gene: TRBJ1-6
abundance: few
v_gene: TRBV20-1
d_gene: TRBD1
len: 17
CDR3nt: TGCAGTGCTAGAGGGGACAGGGGATTTTCCTATAATTCACCCCTCCACTTT
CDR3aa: CSARGDRGFSYNSPLHF

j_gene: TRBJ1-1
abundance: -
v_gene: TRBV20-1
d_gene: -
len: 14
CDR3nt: TGCAGTGCTAGAAAATCGCGTGGGCAGGGTGAAGCTTTCTTT
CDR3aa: CSARKSRGQGEAFF

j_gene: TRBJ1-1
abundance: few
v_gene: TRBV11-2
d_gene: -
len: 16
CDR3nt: TGTGCCAGCAGCCCAACCCAGGTGGGGTACAACACTGAAGCTTTCTTT
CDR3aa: CASSPTQVGYNTEAFF

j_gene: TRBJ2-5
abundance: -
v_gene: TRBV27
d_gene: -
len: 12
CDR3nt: TGTGCCAGCAGGCACAGGGAAGAGACCCAGTACTTC
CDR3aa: CASRHREETQYF

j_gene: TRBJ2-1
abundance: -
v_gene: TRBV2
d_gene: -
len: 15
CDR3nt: TGTGCCTATCTCTTGGGATCCGGCTCCTACAATGAGCAGTTCTTC
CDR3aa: CAYLLGSGSYNEQFF

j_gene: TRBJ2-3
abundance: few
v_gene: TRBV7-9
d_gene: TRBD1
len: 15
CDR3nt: TGTGCCAGCAGCTTAAGGGACAGGGTGGTAGATACGCAGTATTTT
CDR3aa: CASSLRDRVVDTQYF

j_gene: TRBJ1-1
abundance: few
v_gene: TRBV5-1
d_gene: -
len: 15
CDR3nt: TGCGCCAGCAGCTTGGATGGGATTCCCAACACGGGAGCTTTCTTT
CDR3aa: CASSLDGIPNTGAFF

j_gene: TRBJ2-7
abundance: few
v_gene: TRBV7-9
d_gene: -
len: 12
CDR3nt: TGTGCCAGCAGACCAGCGACGTACGAGCAGTACTTC
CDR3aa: CASRPATYEQYF

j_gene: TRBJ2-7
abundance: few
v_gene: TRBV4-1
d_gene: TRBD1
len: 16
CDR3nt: TGCGCCAGCAGCCAAATTCCGGGACAGGAGCCCTACGAGCAGTACTTC
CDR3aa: CASSQIPGQEPYEQYF

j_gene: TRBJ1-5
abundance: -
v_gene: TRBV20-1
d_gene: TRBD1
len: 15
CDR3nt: TGCAGTGCCCCGGACAGGGACGGAGGCAATCAGCCCCAGCATTTT
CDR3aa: CSAPDRDGGNQPQHF

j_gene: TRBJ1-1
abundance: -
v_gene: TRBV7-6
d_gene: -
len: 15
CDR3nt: TGTGCCAGCAGCTTAGTCCCCGGGGAAGACACTGAAGCTTTCTTT
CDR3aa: CASSLVPGEDTEAFF